What follows are 26 T cell receptor beta chains derived from one specimen sequenced in a study of CD8+CD57+ T cells in acquired aplastic anemia. Profiling that covered TCR beta VDJ and CDR3 relied on genomic DNA as its template. MiXCR was run by TCRdb on the reads, yielding one entry per CDR3 protein. The repertoire includes around 180,000 distinct CDR3 sequences, nearly 50% of them detected once, and over 10% sits in the top ten. The sequenced patients had an expansion of CD8+CD57+ cells seen by flow cytometry. Sequencing input: sorted CD4+, CD8+, or CD8+CD57+ T cells (not recorded which) from PBMCs. The receptors here all came from a human donor with aplastic anemia.

CDR3 nucleotide sequence: TGTGCCAGCCACCGGACTAGCGGAACCTACGAGCAGTACTTC. This codes for CASHRTSGTYEQYF. The rearrangement uses TRBV2 and TRBJ2-7, with 10 bases matching TRBD2. The CDR3 is 14 amino acids. Germline CDR1 and CDR2: SNHLY and FYNNEI. J was trimmed by 2 bases and V by 8 bases; bases with no gene match: 6.

V usage is TRBV20-1 and J usage is TRBJ1-2, with TRBD1 matching over 8 bases. Looked up from germline, CDR1 is DFQATT and CDR2 is SNEGSKA (reference sequence). V gave up 8 bases and J gave up 6 bases; unmatched junction bases: 11. This CDR3 region has 13 residues. This CDR3 reads CSSHRGGIDGYTF. In DNA form, the CDR3 reads TGCAGTTCCCACAGGGGGGGGATCGATGGCTACACCTTC.

The CDR3 is CAISGDRGRQPQHF. DNA of the CDR3: TGTGCCATCAGTGGAGACAGGGGGCGTCAGCCCCAGCATTTT. The genes are TRBV10-3 and TRBJ1-5; 10 nucleotides align to TRBD1. The germline V gene encodes CDR1 ENHRY and CDR2 SYGVKD. This CDR3 spans 14 amino acids. V was clipped by 4 bases and J by 6 bases; unmatched bases: 3.

CDR3 amino acids: CSAGGAVGNEQFF. The CDR3 nucleotides read TGCAGTGCTGGGGGGGCAGTTGGCAATGAGCAGTTCTTC. The chain couples TRBV20-1 to TRBJ2-1, with D possibly TRBD2 on 7 matching bases. This CDR3 has 13 amino acids. CDR1 is DFQATT and CDR2 is SNEGSKA in the germline V gene (reference sequence). Trimming pared 5 bases from V and 6 bases from J, leaving 14 bases between.

The J gene is TRBJ2-3, the V gene TRBV15; maybe TRBD2 (5 bases). The CDR3 runs 16 residues. V lost 0 bases and J 2 bases, leaving 12 bases between the germline ends. The germline V gene encodes CDR1 LNHNV and CDR2 YYDKDF (reference sequence). As DNA, the CDR3 is TGTGCCACCAGCAGAGATAGGGCAGCGGTCACAGATACGCAGTATTTT. Its protein product is CATSRDRAAVTDTQYF.

This clonotype was observed a handful of times. The CDR3 reads CATQYRETQYF. In nucleotides, the CDR3 is TGTGCCACCCAGTATCGGGAGACCCAGTACTTC. The chain recombines TRBV24-1 with TRBJ2-5, with D hard to call. The CDR3 runs to 11 residues. Between the trimmed V and J ends, which lost 9 bases and 5 bases, there was a span of 9 bases. CDR1 is KGHDR and CDR2 is SFDVKD in the germline V gene.

This clonotype showed up many times. The chain joins TRBV20-1 to TRBJ2-4, with D tentatively TRBD1 (5 bases). Germline V gene data show CDR1 as DFQATT and CDR2 as SNEGSKA (reference sequence). The CDR3 is made up of 13 amino acids. The ends were cut back, 1 base at V and 5 bases at J, with 9 bases in the middle. CDR3 in amino acids: CSARVGRENIQYF. The CDR3 DNA sequence: TGCAGTGCTAGAGTGGGCAGGGAAAACATTCAGTACTTC.

A few counts support this clonotype. This rearrangement joins TRBV4-2 to TRBJ2-1; the match to TRBD2 covers 9 bases. Germline V CDR1 and CDR2: LGHNA, YNFKEQ. The CDR3 loop spans 18 amino acids. V lost 0 bases and J lost 4; bases outside the gene matches: 10. The CDR3 loop reads CASSQDSILAGSYNEQFF. CDR3 DNA: TGTGCCAGCAGCCAAGATTCTATCCTAGCGGGGTCGTACAATGAGCAGTTCTTC.

The V call is TRBV9, the J call TRBJ2-7; D remains ambiguous. V was pared by 0 bases and J by 2 bases, with 9 bases between. The CDR3 loop spans 14 amino acids. The V gene's germline CDR1 is SGDLS and CDR2 YYNGEE. The CDR3 loop is CASSVDGRTYEQYF. The CDR3 coding sequence is TGTGCCAGCAGCGTAGACGGGCGGACCTACGAGCAGTACTTC.

This clonotype has just a few counts. The rearrangement links TRBV6-1 to TRBJ2-2; D tentatively reads TRBD1 or TRBD2 (6 bases each). This CDR3 has 16 residues. CDR1 and CDR2 (germline): MNHNS, SASEGT. V lost 0 bases and J lost 7, with 15 bases in between. CDR3 nucleotides: TGTGCCAGCAGTGAAGCGGCCCGGGGGCGGAGCGGGGAGCTGTTTTTT. Protein product: CASSEAARGRSGELFF.

The chain is built from TRBV29-1 and TRBJ2-1; D gene uncertain. Germline V lookup: CDR1 SQVTM, CDR2 ANQGSEA. Trimming took off 2 bases at V and 2 bases at J, with 4 bases between the two ends. CDR3 length equals 12 residues. CDR3 sequence reads: CSVETPYNEQFF. CDR3 sequence (DNA): TGCAGCGTTGAAACCCCCTACAATGAGCAGTTCTTC.

This chain uses TRBV2 with TRBJ2-3, with 10 bases that match TRBD1. The CDR3 has 16 amino acids. The J segment lost 8 bases and the V segment lost 9 bases, leaving 17 bases of the junction unmatched. From germline, CDR1 is SNHLY and CDR2 FYNNEI. The CDR3 here is CARSRPDRGQGFTQYF. In DNA, the CDR3 is TGTGCCAGAAGCAGACCCGACAGGGGGCAAGGCTTTACGCAGTATTTT.

The V gene is TRBV15, the J gene TRBJ2-3, with TRBD2 as a possible D gene (7 bases). From germline, CDR1 is LNHNV and CDR2 YYDKDF (reference sequence). There are 15 residues in the CDR3. Trimming shortened V by 7 bases and J by 4 bases, and 18 bases separated the two germline ends. The CDR3, as DNA: TGTGCCACCAATTCGGCGGGGGCTCTTGCAGATACGCAGTATTTT. It is translated as CATNSAGALADTQYF.

CDR3 sequence reads: CASSVEGIPYEQYF. CDR3 DNA: TGTGCCAGCAGCGTAGAGGGGATCCCCTACGAGCAGTACTTC. V usage is TRBV9 and J usage is TRBJ2-7, with TRBD1 as a possible D gene (5 bases). V lost 0 bases to trimming and J lost 2 bases, with 9 bases between them. Per germline, CDR1 SGDLS and CDR2 YYNGEE. This CDR3 contains 14 residues.

Ten or more counts support this clonotype. This sequence joins TRBV12-3 or TRBV12-4 and TRBJ2-7; D not certain. The CDR3 length is 15 residues. Trimming left V 3 bases short and J 6 bases short, with 18 bases between. The chain's CDR3 is CASSFTSRPVGEQYF. In DNA, the CDR3 is TGTGCCAGCAGTTTTACGTCCAGGCCAGTCGGCGAGCAGTACTTC.

This clonotype was observed at least ten times. The V and J genes are TRBV19 and TRBJ1-4; 9 nucleotides agree with TRBD1. With 4 bases clipped from V and 11 bases from J, the junction kept 11 bases outside the gene matches. Germline CDR1 and CDR2: LNHDA and SQIVND (reference sequence). The CDR3 totals 15 residues. CDR3 in DNA: TGTGCCAGTAGTAACTCCGGGACAGGGATGATGAAACTGTTTTTT. It yields the protein CASSNSGTGMMKLFF.

The rearrangement joins TRBV30 to TRBJ2-1, with a tentative D call TRBD2 (6 bases). Germline V gene data show CDR1 as GTSNPN and CDR2 as SVGIG (reference sequence). The CDR3 spans 15 residues. The V gene lost 8 bases and the J gene lost 0 bases, with 17 bases spanning the gap. Written as DNA, the CDR3 is TGTGCCCATACAATGTCTAGCGCCTCCTACAATGAGCAGTTCTTC. It specifies CAHTMSSASYNEQFF.

This clonotype was counted at least ten times. The V gene is TRBV6-1, the J gene TRBJ1-5, with D possibly being TRBD1 (6 bases). The CDR3 spans 14 residues. Trimming pared 8 bases from V and 2 bases from J, leaving 13 bases between. Germline assignment: CDR1 MNHNS and CDR2 SASEGT. The CDR3 sequence is CASGGRGGNQPQHF. CDR3 coding DNA: TGTGCCAGCGGTGGCAGGGGAGGCAATCAGCCCCAGCATTTT.

V usage is TRBV11-2 and J usage is TRBJ2-7, with unresolved D. The CDR3 is made up of 13 amino acids. With 0 bases removed from V and 4 bases from J, the gap between germline ends came to 7 bases. Per germline, CDR1 SGHAT and CDR2 FQNNGV. The DNA for the CDR3 is TGTGCCAGCAGCTTAGACCCCGGATACGAGCAGTACTTC. Its protein is CASSLDPGYEQYF.

The genes are TRBV25-1 and TRBJ2-7; tentatively, D is TRBD1 (5 bases). CDR1 and CDR2 (germline): MGHDK, SYGVNS. Trimming shortened V by 5 bases and J by 2 bases, and 19 bases separated the two germline ends. CDR3 length: 16 residues. The CDR3 loop is CASSYSYAGQPYEQYF. The DNA for the CDR3 is TGTGCCAGCAGTTACTCGTACGCAGGGCAGCCCTACGAGCAGTACTTC.

The chain combines TRBV11-2 with TRBJ1-1; TRBD1 might be the D (5 bases). Germline-derived CDR1 and CDR2 are SGHAT and FQNNGV. V lost 5 bases and J 1 base, leaving 14 bases between the germline ends. The CDR3 extends over 15 amino acids. CDR3 residues: CASSQGYSGNTEAFF. DNA for the CDR3: TGTGCCAGCAGCCAGGGCTATTCAGGGAACACTGAAGCTTTCTTT.

Only a few counts were recorded for this clonotype. The chain couples TRBV10-3 to TRBJ2-5; D uncertain. The CDR3 length is 13 residues. The ends were cut back, 0 bases at V and 5 bases at J, with 7 bases in the middle. CDR1 ENHRY and CDR2 SYGVKD come from the germline V gene. The CDR3 reads CAISESTFETQYF. The CDR3 DNA follows: TGTGCCATCAGTGAGTCCACTTTTGAGACCCAGTACTTC.

This clonotype occurred a few times. V usage is TRBV25-1 and J usage is TRBJ1-6; TRBD1 matches 9 bases. The length of the CDR3 is 15 residues. In germline, CDR1 is MGHDK, CDR2 SYGVNS. V dropped 6 bases and J dropped 8; count of bases not matched to a gene: 8. The CDR3 loop reads CASSATGTGYSPLHF. The CDR3 bases are TGTGCCAGCAGCGCCACCGGGACAGGGTATTCACCCCTCCACTTT. The full variable domain, its missing parts supplied by reference TRBV25-1 and TRBJ1-6, is EADIYQTPRYLVIGTGKKITLECSQTMGHDKMYWYQQDPGMELHLIHYSYGVNSTEKGDLSSESTVSRIRTEHFPLTLESARPSHTSQYLCASSATGTGYSPLHFGNGTRLTVT.

This clonotype was observed at least ten times. The J gene is TRBJ2-1, the V gene TRBV5-4; 11 nucleotides align to TRBD2. Germline V gene lookup returns CDR1 SGHNT and CDR2 YYREEE (reference sequence). V trimming: 4 bases; J trimming: 5 bases; junction bases outside the gene matches: 5. The CDR3 runs 15 residues. The CDR3 spells CASSPSGGNNNEQFF. The DNA for the CDR3 is TGTGCCAGCAGCCCTAGCGGGGGGAACAACAATGAGCAGTTCTTC.

V is TRBV2 and J is TRBJ2-7, with 12 bases identical to TRBD1. The CDR3 runs 15 residues. CDR1 and CDR2 from the germline V gene are SNHLY and FYNNEI. V lost 6 bases and J lost 3; bases outside the gene matches: 6. This CDR3 reads CASSVGQGAFYEQYF. As DNA, the CDR3 is TGTGCCAGCAGCGTGGGACAGGGGGCTTTCTACGAGCAGTACTTC.

This rearrangement joins TRBV5-1 to TRBJ2-1; D remains ambiguous. The V end was cut by 4 bases, the J end by 8 bases, with 16 bases between. This CDR3 contains 14 residues. Germline V gene lookup returns CDR1 SGHRS and CDR2 YFSETQ. The chain's CDR3 is CASSDGIKGYEQFF. In DNA, the CDR3 is TGCGCCAGCAGCGATGGGATTAAGGGTTATGAGCAGTTCTTC.